A single sample is the source of the 22 T cell receptor beta chains below, sequenced in a study of OX40 agonist ivuxolimab in advanced cancers. This table comes from immunoSEQ multiplex PCR, and its TCRdb copy is limited to in-frame clones, with some not included. The table has over 65,000 clones, 82% seen once. The material was CD4+ or CD8+ T cells sorted from blood, obtained in a trial of the OX40 agonist ivuxolimab. The receptors originated from an adult with an advanced solid tumor such as melanoma, head and neck, liver or kidney cancer.

In its sample, this clone was seen once. This chain's CDR3 is CASSQRQGLYEQYV. In DNA form, the CDR3 reads TGTGCCAGCAGTCAAAGGCAGGGACTCTACGAGCAGTACGTC. The rearrangement joins TRBV6-6 to TRBJ2-7, with D perhaps matching TRBD2 (6 bases). Looked up from germline, CDR1 is MNHNY and CDR2 is SVGAGI (reference sequence). V was pared by 5 bases and J by 3 bases, with 14 bases between. The CDR3 contains 14 residues.

This clone was counted between two and nine times. The chain recombines TRBV28 with TRBJ2-5; D not certain. From germline, CDR1 is MDHEN and CDR2 SYDVKM. The CDR3 covers 13 residues. V lost 6 bases, J lost 6 bases, and 14 bases lay in between. The CDR3 reads CASSFYARKTQYF. The CDR3 bases are TGTGCCAGCAGCTTTTACGCGAGGAAGACCCAGTACTTC.

The CDR3 region has the DNA TGTGCCAGTAGTATGCGGGCAGGGGAAAGCTTCGGCTACACCTTC. Protein sequence: CASSMRAGESFGYTF. The chain carries TRBV19 and TRBJ1-2; a weak D match, TRBD1 (6 bases). Germline V gene data show CDR1 as LNHDA and CDR2 as SQIVND (reference sequence). The CDR3 is 15 amino acids. The V end lost 3 bases, the J end lost 8 bases, and 19 bases lay between the germline ends.

This clone was counted a single time. This chain uses TRBV5-1 with TRBJ1-4; D call uncertain. This CDR3 has 15 amino acids. The V gene's germline CDR1 is SGHRS and CDR2 YFSETQ. V dropped 0 bases and J dropped 5 bases, with 11 bases sitting between them. Here the CDR3 reads CASSLERGLNEKLFF. CDR3 bases: TGCGCCAGCAGCTTGGAGAGAGGGTTGAATGAAAAACTGTTTTTT. The full variable domain, its missing parts supplied by reference TRBV5-1 and TRBJ1-4, is KAGVTQTPRYLIKTRGQQVTLSCSPISGHRSVSWYQQTPGQGLQFLFEYFSETQRNKGNFPGRFSGRQFSNSRSEMNVSTLELGDSALYLCASSLERGLNEKLFFGSGTQLSVL.

This clone was seen only once. V gene TRBV6-1 combines with J gene TRBJ2-1; TRBD2 matches 9 bases. The CDR3 sequence is 15 residues long. V gave up 6 bases and J gave up 7 bases; unmatched junction bases: 10. Germline CDR1 is MNHNS and CDR2 is SASEGT. CDR3 sequence reads: CASRGEIAGANEQFF. The DNA of the CDR3 is TGTGCCAGCAGGGGAGAGATAGCGGGAGCTAATGAGCAGTTCTTC.

The chain links TRBV9 to TRBJ2-2; 12 bases line up with TRBD2. The germline gives CDR1 SGDLS, CDR2 YYNGEE. CDR3 size: 16 residues. V shed 3 bases, J shed 4 bases, and the junction held 4 bases outside the gene matches. The CDR3 loop reads CASSGLAGESTGELFF. The CDR3, as DNA: TGTGCCAGCAGCGGACTAGCGGGAGAAAGCACCGGGGAGCTGTTTTTT.

This sequence joins TRBV29-1 and TRBJ2-3; 11 bases are a match to TRBD2. Germline CDR1 SQVTM, CDR2 ANQGSEA. Trimming cost V 3 bases and J 4 bases; bases outside gene matches: 6. The CDR3 runs to 15 residues. The CDR3 here is CSVDLTSGGADTQYF. Written as DNA, the CDR3 is TGCAGCGTTGACCTAACTAGCGGGGGAGCAGATACGCAGTATTTT.

This chain uses TRBV5-1 with TRBJ2-1; TRBD1 agrees at 8 bases. The trim removed 4 bases at V and 3 bases at J, leaving 3 bases unmatched. This CDR3 has 14 amino acids. Germline V gene data show CDR1 as SGHRS and CDR2 as YFSETQ. The CDR3 bases are TGCGCCAGCAGCCCCGGACAGGGCTACAATGAGCAGTTCTTC. It is translated as CASSPGQGYNEQFF.

This chain connects TRBV7-2 to TRBJ1-4; 10 bases align to TRBD1. Germline V gene sequence: CDR1 SGHTA, CDR2 FQGNSA. V dropped 3 bases and J dropped 6; count of bases not matched to a gene: 10. This CDR3 region has 17 residues. CDR3: CASSFKYGTGVYEKLFF. For the CDR3, the DNA is TGTGCCAGCAGCTTCAAATACGGGACAGGGGTTTATGAAAAACTGTTTTTT.

V and J are TRBV4-1 and TRBJ1-6; 8 bases are shared with TRBD1. The CDR3 is 17 amino acids. Germline V gene sequence: CDR1 MGHRA, CDR2 YSYEKL. Unmatched junction bases numbered 11, after V lost 0 bases and J lost 10 bases. Written as DNA, the CDR3 is TGCGCCAGCAGCCAAGAATATCCCCCCGCAGGGGGCTCACCCCTCCACTTT. This codes for CASSQEYPPAGGSPLHF.

The chain recombines TRBV6-5 with TRBJ1-1, with D uncertain. The CDR3 runs 11 residues. The V and J ends lost 4 bases and 5 bases respectively, with 5 bases between them. Germline values: CDR1 MNHEY, CDR2 SVGAGI. CDR3 amino acids: CASSSGTEAFF. In nucleotides, the CDR3 is TGTGCCAGCAGTTCGGGAACTGAAGCTTTCTTT.

This chain uses TRBV5-4 with TRBJ1-2; D not certain. There are 12 residues in the CDR3. Trimming shortened V by 2 bases and J by 6 bases, and 8 bases separated the two germline ends. Germline V gene sequence: CDR1 SGHNT, CDR2 YYREEE (reference sequence). DNA of the CDR3: TGTGCCAGCAGCTTTGGGATGAATGGCTACACCTTC. Protein: CASSFGMNGYTF.

The chain is built from TRBV19 and TRBJ2-5; a possible D gene is TRBD2 (6 bases). This CDR3 has 14 amino acids. V gave up 6 bases and J gave up 5 bases, with 16 bases separating them. Germline assignment: CDR1 LNHDA and CDR2 SQIVND (reference sequence). The CDR3, as DNA: TGTGCCAGTAGCGGAGAGGAGGGTTGGGAGACCCAGTACTTC. This encodes CASSGEEGWETQYF.

The table lists this clone with a count of one. The chain couples TRBV11-2 to TRBJ2-7; the D gene is possibly TRBD1 (6 bases). Trimming removed 5 bases from V and 13 bases from J, with 21 bases in between. The germline CDR1 and CDR2 sequences are SGHAT and FQNNGV. The CDR3 extends over 13 amino acids. The DNA for the CDR3 is TGTGCCAGCAGCCTAGGCCCAGAGTACGGGACATACGTC. This gives the protein CASSLGPEYGTYV.

This sequence joins TRBV7-8 and TRBJ2-1, with D unclear. CDR1 and CDR2 (germline): SGHVS, FQNEAQ. The CDR3 loop spans 15 amino acids. V was trimmed by 4 bases and J by 6 bases, leaving 16 bases between them. As DNA, the CDR3 is TGTGCCAGCAGCTCGTTTTCCCACGGTTCCAATGAGCAGTTCTTC. This gives the protein CASSSFSHGSNEQFF.

The V call is TRBV5-4, the J call TRBJ2-3; TRBD2 matches at 15 bases. The germline V gene encodes CDR1 SGHNT and CDR2 YYREEE (reference sequence). The V gene end was trimmed by 6 bases and the J gene end by 1 base; junction bases not matched to a gene: 15. This CDR3 comprises 20 residues. CDR3 region: CASIPTPGTSGGLRTDTQYF. The CDR3 DNA reads TGTGCCAGCATCCCGACCCCCGGGACTAGCGGGGGGCTACGCACAGATACGCAGTATTTT. The variable domain in full, completed from reference TRBV5-4 and TRBJ2-3, reads ETGVTQSPTHLIKTRGQQVTLRCSSQSGHNTVSWYQQALGQGPQFIFQYYREEENGRGNFPPRFSGLQFPNYSSELNVNALELDDSALYLCASIPTPGTSGGLRTDTQYFGPGTRLTVL.

The chain employs TRBV19 and TRBJ2-3; weak D call: TRBD1 (6 bases). Trimming took off 5 bases at V and 2 bases at J, with 8 bases between the two ends. The CDR3 is made up of 13 amino acids. The germline V gene has CDR1 LNHDA and CDR2 SQIVND (reference sequence). Here the CDR3 reads CASSWTVTDTQYF. CDR3 DNA sequence: TGTGCCAGTAGTTGGACAGTCACAGATACGCAGTATTTT.

The chain links TRBV28 to TRBJ2-1, with 8 bases that match TRBD1. After removal of 0 bases from V and 6 bases from J, the junction contained 4 bases not matched to a gene. This CDR3 region has 15 residues. The germline V gene has CDR1 MDHEN and CDR2 SYDVKM. CDR3 bases: TGTGCCAGCAGTTTATGGGACAGGGCATCCAATGAGCAGTTCTTC. It encodes CASSLWDRASNEQFF.

The chain uses TRBV7-3 and TRBJ2-7; no clear D. CDR3 length equals 15 residues. Germline V gene data show CDR1 as SGHTA and CDR2 as FQGTGA. V was cut by 3 bases and J by 0 bases, with 12 bases left in between. CDR3 loop: CASSFDSFRSYEQYF. In DNA, the CDR3 is TGTGCCAGCAGCTTCGACTCCTTCCGCTCCTACGAGCAGTACTTC.

The chain recombines TRBV6-5 with TRBJ2-3, with a possible D match to TRBD1 (5 bases). CDR1 and CDR2 from the germline V gene are MNHEY and SVGAGI. Trimming took 0 bases from V and 0 from J, leaving 7 bases between them. CDR3 length: 15 amino acids. The CDR3: CASSYSGASTDTQYF. CDR3 sequence (DNA): TGTGCCAGCAGTTACTCTGGGGCTAGCACAGATACGCAGTATTTT.

The chain combines TRBV5-6 with TRBJ2-2; TRBD1 matches 8 bases. There are 16 residues in the CDR3. CDR1 and CDR2 from the germline V gene are SGHDT and YYEEEE. The J segment lost 5 bases and the V segment lost 1 base, leaving 7 bases of the junction unmatched. CDR3 in DNA: TGTGCCAGCAGCTTGAAGGACAGGGCGGCAACCGGGGAGCTGTTTTTT. Translation: CASSLKDRAATGELFF. Complete variable domain (other parts from reference TRBV5-6 and TRBJ2-2): DAGVTQSPTHLIKTRGQQVTLRCSPKSGHDTVSWYQQALGQGPQFIFQYYEEEERQRGNFPDRFSGHQFPNYSSELNVNALLLGDSALYLCASSLKDRAATGELFFGEGSRLTVL.

The chain carries TRBV5-4 and TRBJ2-7, with D perhaps TRBD1 (5 bases). The germline CDR1 and CDR2 sequences are SGHNT and YYREEE (reference sequence). V was pared by 5 bases and J by 0 bases, with 15 bases between. This CDR3 spans 15 amino acids. CDR3 region: CASRADTDRSYEQYF. The CDR3 nucleotides are TGTGCCAGCAGGGCGGACACAGACCGCTCCTACGAGCAGTACTTC. Together with reference TRBV5-4 and TRBJ2-7, the CDR3 gives the full variable domain: ETGVTQSPTHLIKTRGQQVTLRCSSQSGHNTVSWYQQALGQGPQFIFQYYREEENGRGNFPPRFSGLQFPNYSSELNVNALELDDSALYLCASRADTDRSYEQYFGPGTRLTVT.